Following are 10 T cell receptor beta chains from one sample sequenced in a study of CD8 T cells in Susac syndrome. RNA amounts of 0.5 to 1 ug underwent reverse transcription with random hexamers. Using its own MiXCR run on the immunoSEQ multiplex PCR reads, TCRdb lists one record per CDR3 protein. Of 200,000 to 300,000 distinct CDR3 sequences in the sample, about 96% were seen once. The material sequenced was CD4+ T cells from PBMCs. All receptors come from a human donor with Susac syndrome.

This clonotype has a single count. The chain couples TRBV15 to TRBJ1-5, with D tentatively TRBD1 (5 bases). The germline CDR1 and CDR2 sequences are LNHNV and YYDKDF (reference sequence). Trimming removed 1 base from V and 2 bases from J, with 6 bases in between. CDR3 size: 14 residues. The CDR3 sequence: CATSRGDGNQPQHF. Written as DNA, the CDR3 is TGTGCCACCAGCAGAGGGGACGGCAATCAGCCCCAGCATTTT.

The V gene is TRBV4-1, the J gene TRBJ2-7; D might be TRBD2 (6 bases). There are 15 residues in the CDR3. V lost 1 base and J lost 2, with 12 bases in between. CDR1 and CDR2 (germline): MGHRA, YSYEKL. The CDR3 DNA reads TGCGCCAGCAGCCAAGTAGGGGCGGGACCCTACGAGCAGTACTTC. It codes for CASSQVGAGPYEQYF.

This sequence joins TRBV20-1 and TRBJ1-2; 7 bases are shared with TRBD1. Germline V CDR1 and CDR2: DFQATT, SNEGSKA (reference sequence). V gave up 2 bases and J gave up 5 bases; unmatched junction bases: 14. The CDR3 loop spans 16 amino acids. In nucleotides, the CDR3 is TGCAGTGCTAGATCCCCCGGGACAGAAAAACAGTATGGCTACACCTTC. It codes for CSARSPGTEKQYGYTF.

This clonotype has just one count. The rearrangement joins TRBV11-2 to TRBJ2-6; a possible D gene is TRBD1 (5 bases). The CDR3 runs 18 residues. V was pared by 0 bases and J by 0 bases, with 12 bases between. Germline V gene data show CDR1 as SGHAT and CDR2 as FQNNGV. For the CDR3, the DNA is TGTGCCAGCAGCTTAGATCCCCCGACAGTCTCTGGGGCCAACGTCCTGACTTTC. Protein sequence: CASSLDPPTVSGANVLTF.

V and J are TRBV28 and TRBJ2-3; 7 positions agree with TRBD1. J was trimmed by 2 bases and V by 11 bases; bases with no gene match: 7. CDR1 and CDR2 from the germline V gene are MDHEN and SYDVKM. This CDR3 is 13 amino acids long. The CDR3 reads CAANRGFTDTQYF. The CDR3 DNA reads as TGTGCCGCTAACAGGGGTTTCACAGATACGCAGTATTTT.

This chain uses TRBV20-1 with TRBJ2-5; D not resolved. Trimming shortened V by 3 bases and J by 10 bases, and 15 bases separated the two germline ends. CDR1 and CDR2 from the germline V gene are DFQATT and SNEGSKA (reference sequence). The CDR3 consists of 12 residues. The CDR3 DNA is TGCAGTGCTAGCTCTCGGAGCGAGGACCAGTACTTC. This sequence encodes CSASSRSEDQYF.

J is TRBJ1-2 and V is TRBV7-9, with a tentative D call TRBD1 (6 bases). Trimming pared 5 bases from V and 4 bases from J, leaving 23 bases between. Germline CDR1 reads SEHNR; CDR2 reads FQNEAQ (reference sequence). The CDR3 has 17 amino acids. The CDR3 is CASSPTPEAGHIYGYTF. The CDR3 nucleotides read TGTGCCAGCAGCCCGACCCCGGAGGCGGGACATATCTATGGCTACACCTTC.

The CDR3 DNA sequence: TGCAGCGTTTGGGGGCGATCCTACGAGCAGTACTTC. Encoded protein: CSVWGRSYEQYF. V and J are TRBV29-1 and TRBJ2-7; weak D call: TRBD1 (6 bases). The CDR3 consists of 12 residues. Per germline, CDR1 SQVTM and CDR2 ANQGSEA. V lost 5 bases and J 1 base, leaving 9 bases between the germline ends.

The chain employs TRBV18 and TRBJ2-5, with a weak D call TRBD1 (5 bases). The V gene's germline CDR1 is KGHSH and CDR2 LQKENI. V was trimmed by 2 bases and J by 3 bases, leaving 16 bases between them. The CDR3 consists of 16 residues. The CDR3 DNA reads TGTGCCAGCTCACCATTTGAAGGGGTTGGGGAAGAGACCCAGTACTTC. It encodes CASSPFEGVGEETQYF.

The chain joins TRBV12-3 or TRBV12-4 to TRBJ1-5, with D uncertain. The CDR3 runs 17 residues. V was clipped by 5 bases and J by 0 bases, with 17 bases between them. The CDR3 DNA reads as TGTGCCAGCAGTCCCCCGGGAGGCGAACATAGCAATCAGCCCCAGCATTTT. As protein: CASSPPGGEHSNQPQHF.